The 18 T cell receptor beta chains below all came from one sample that was sequenced in a study of blood T cell repertoires in COVID-19. TCRdb's copy holds only in-frame clones and misses some; the assay was immunoSEQ multiplex PCR. The sample lists 250,000 or so clones, about 83% occurring once. Sequences were obtained from peripheral blood. The origin of the receptors is a human donor in a cohort sampled during active COVID-19.

The gene calls are TRBV5-3 and TRBJ1-5; D possibly corresponds to TRBD1 (5 bases). TRBV5-3 is classed as an ORF, of uncertain function. There are 13 residues in the CDR3. The germline V and J ends were trimmed by 7 bases and 2 bases, with 10 bases remaining between them. CDR3 in amino acids: CARGAGGNQPQHF. Written as DNA, the CDR3 is TGTGCCAGAGGGGCGGGGGGCAATCAGCCCCAGCATTTT.

This clone was picked up a small number of times. This chain connects TRBV28 to TRBJ1-6; 9 nucleotides match TRBD1. Germline trimming cut 10 bases from V and 9 bases from J; bases unmatched to any gene: 13. The CDR3 has 15 amino acids. The V gene's germline CDR1 is MDHEN and CDR2 SYDVKM. CDR3 nucleotides: TGTGCCATCCCAGACAGGGGGAACCCCAGTTCACCCCTCCACTTT. Its protein is CAIPDRGNPSSPLHF.

V is TRBV7-9 and J is TRBJ1-1; 9 nucleotides agree with TRBD1. V lost 5 bases, J lost 6 bases, and 7 bases stayed unmatched. The germline CDR1 and CDR2 sequences are SEHNR and FQNEAQ (reference sequence). This CDR3 has 14 amino acids. The CDR3 DNA sequence: TGTGCCAGCAGCCCACAGGGGGCTGGGGCTGAAGCTTTCTTT. Its protein product is CASSPQGAGAEAFF.

The genes are TRBV5-4 and TRBJ1-2; the D is unclear. The length of the CDR3 is 14 residues. Trimming shortened V by 4 bases and J by 0 bases, and 10 bases separated the two germline ends. Germline V gene lookup returns CDR1 SGHNT and CDR2 YYREEE (reference sequence). The CDR3 DNA follows: TGTGCCAGCAGCGCGGCACGAACTAACTATGGCTACACCTTC. This encodes CASSAARTNYGYTF.

This clone was recorded at least ten times. The rearrangement joins TRBV2 to TRBJ2-7; D unclear. V lost 7 bases, J lost 5 bases, and 15 bases lay in between. Germline V lookup: CDR1 SNHLY, CDR2 FYNNEI. The CDR3 extends over 13 amino acids. CDR3 nucleotides: TGTGCCAGCAATTCGAATCGACGGGACGAGCAGTACTTC. Translation: CASNSNRRDEQYF.

J is TRBJ1-2 and V is TRBV3-1 (or the pseudogene TRBV3-2), with D uncertain. V gave up 5 bases and J gave up 2 bases, with 12 bases separating them. CDR1 LGHDT and CDR2 YNNKEL come from the germline V gene (reference sequence). The length of the CDR3 is 14 residues. In DNA, the CDR3 is TGTGCCAGCAGCTCTAGGAGGGCCAACTATGGCTACACCTTC. It specifies CASSSRRANYGYTF.

The chain couples TRBV2 to TRBJ1-3; D is ambiguous. The ends were cut back, 7 bases at V and 2 bases at J, with 9 bases in the middle. The CDR3 length is 13 residues. The germline gives CDR1 SNHLY, CDR2 FYNNEI. The CDR3 here is CASTGGTGNTIYF. The CDR3 region has the DNA TGTGCCAGCACGGGAGGGACTGGAAACACCATATATTTT.

The DNA for the CDR3 is TGTGCCAGCAGCATACTGGGGGGGACCCAGTACTTC. It is translated as CASSILGGTQYF. This chain links TRBV27 with TRBJ2-5, with a tentative D call TRBD2 (6 bases). V was cut by 6 bases and J by 7 bases, with 12 bases left in between. This CDR3 comprises 12 residues. Per the germline V gene, CDR1 is MNHEY and CDR2 is SMNVEV (reference sequence).

V is TRBV7-9 and J is TRBJ1-2; 8 nucleotides match TRBD1. This CDR3 comprises 13 residues. Germline V gives CDR1 SEHNR, CDR2 FQNEAQ (reference sequence). After removal of 4 bases from V and 8 bases from J, the junction contained 6 bases not matched to a gene. The DNA of the CDR3 is TGTGCCAGCAGCTCCTCAGGGGGCCGGGGCTACACCTTC. Encoded protein: CASSSSGGRGYTF. Complete variable domain (other parts from reference TRBV7-9 and TRBJ1-2): DTGVSQNPRHKITKRGQNVTFRCDPISEHNRLYWYRQTLGQGPEFLTYFQNEAQLEKSRLLSDRFSAERPKGSFSTLEIQRTEQGDSAMYLCASSSSGGRGYTFGSGTRLTVV.

This rearrangement joins TRBV7-8 to TRBJ2-3, with D unresolved. CDR3 length: 19 residues. V was shortened by 1 base and J by 3 bases, with 23 bases between the two germline ends. From germline, CDR1 is SGHVS and CDR2 FQNEAQ. The CDR3: CASSLVSPLSGLRTDTQYF. CDR3 coding DNA: TGTGCCAGCAGCTTAGTTTCCCCCTTGAGTGGTCTACGGACAGATACGCAGTATTTT.

This clone was counted many times. The J gene is TRBJ1-5, the V gene TRBV23-1, with D unresolved. TRBV23-1 is an ORF, and what it does is uncertain. Trimming stripped 4 bases from V and 8 bases from J, with 6 bases between. CDR3 size: 11 residues. In nucleotides, the CDR3 is TGCGCCAGCAGTCCAGATAAGCCCCAGCATTTT. Protein product: CASSPDKPQHF.

The rearrangement uses TRBV9 and TRBJ1-3; TRBD1 is a possible D gene (5 bases). The CDR3 consists of 17 residues. Trimming stripped 0 bases from V and 0 bases from J, with 13 bases between. The V gene's germline CDR1 is SGDLS and CDR2 YYNGEE. The CDR3 region has the DNA TGTGCCAGCAGCGTAGGCCCCCTAACAGGCTCTGGAAACACCATATATTTT. It translates to CASSVGPLTGSGNTIYF.

This rearrangement joins TRBV19 to TRBJ1-2, with 8 bases lining up with TRBD1. Unmatched junction bases numbered 9, after V lost 3 bases and J lost 6 bases. There are 15 residues in the CDR3. CDR1 and CDR2 (germline): LNHDA, SQIVND (reference sequence). The CDR3 here is CASSIPGQGKNGYTF. CDR3 nucleotides: TGTGCCAGTAGTATCCCCGGACAGGGTAAAAATGGCTACACCTTC.

This clone has just a few counts. V gene TRBV30 combines with J gene TRBJ2-3, with D tentatively TRBD1 (6 bases). The CDR3 totals 14 residues. Germline V gene data show CDR1 as GTSNPN and CDR2 as SVGIG (reference sequence). The germline V and J ends were trimmed by 2 bases and 4 bases, with 13 bases remaining between them. The CDR3 spells CAWSSGQRADTQYF. The CDR3 nucleotides read TGTGCCTGGAGTTCAGGACAGAGGGCAGATACGCAGTATTTT.

V is TRBV5-1 and J is TRBJ2-1; the match to TRBD1 covers 7 bases. With V trimmed by 4 bases and J by 5 bases, 6 bases remained unmatched. CDR3 length: 14 amino acids. Germline V gene lookup returns CDR1 SGHRS and CDR2 YFSETQ. The CDR3: CASSIDRAHNEQFF. CDR3 coding DNA: TGCGCCAGCAGCATTGACAGGGCACACAATGAGCAGTTCTTC.

V gene TRBV7-9 combines with J gene TRBJ2-2, with TRBD2 identical over 7 bases. Germline assignment: CDR1 SEHNR and CDR2 FQNEAQ (reference sequence). CDR3 length: 21 amino acids. V gave up 7 bases and J gave up 2 bases; unmatched junction bases: 25. In nucleotides, the CDR3 is TGTGCCAGCACCATAAGCCGGGGGGTTGGAACGAGCGGACAAAACACCGGGGAGCTGTTTTTT. The encoded protein is CASTISRGVGTSGQNTGELFF.

The chain has TRBV10-1 and TRBJ2-3; 7 positions match TRBD2. The ends lost 5 bases at V and 5 bases at J; junction bases unmatched: 4. Germline lookup yields CDR1 WNHNN and CDR2 SYGVQD (reference sequence). The CDR3 spans 13 residues. CDR3 sequence reads: CASSWGEGDTQYF. CDR3 nucleotides: TGCGCCAGCAGTTGGGGGGAGGGAGATACGCAGTATTTT.

The chain carries TRBV7-9 and TRBJ2-3; perhaps TRBD2 as D (6 bases). This CDR3 spans 17 amino acids. The V end lost 5 bases, the J end lost 1 base, and 19 bases lay between the germline ends. In germline, CDR1 is SEHNR, CDR2 FQNEAQ (reference sequence). Here the CDR3 reads CASSPRVLGGRTDTQYF. The CDR3 nucleotides are TGTGCCAGCAGCCCAAGAGTATTGGGGGGTCGCACAGATACGCAGTATTTT.